This T cell receptor beta chain was retrieved from a study of CD8+ T cells in alopecia areata. Study details: After 6 to 18 months of tofacitinib, follow-up continued 6 months off drug.

Reverse transcription of extracted RNA yielded cDNA, which provided the sequencing template. TCRdb's copy holds only in-frame clones and misses some; the assay was immunoSEQ multiplex PCR. The top ten hold roughly 14% of the sample, which has 170,000 or so clones, around 50% seen once. It was from alopecia areata patients that lesional scalp punch biopsies and peripheral blood were collected. It was from PBMCs that CD4+ and CD8+ T cells were sorted. This CDR3 region has 13 residues. Germline CDR1 is SGHAT and CDR2 is FQNNGV. The V end was cut by 1 base, the J end by 5 bases, with 8 bases between. The specimen was CD4+ T cells sorted from blood, collected at week 0. This clonotype was sampled from a human donor with alopecia areata. J is TRBJ2-5 and V is TRBV11-2; D is ambiguous. CDR3 region: CASSLGALETQYF. The CDR3 DNA sequence: TGTGCCAGCAGCTTAGGGGCGTTGGAGACCCAGTACTTC.